This is a list of T cell receptor beta chains from one sample in a study of cytomegalovirus exposure and HLA in healthy donors. Some clones are missing from TCRdb's copy, which holds only in-frame ones; the method was immunoSEQ multiplex PCR. The sample contains around 99,000 clones, around 77% of which appear only once. The specimen was PBMCs. The receptors stem from a man aged 40-50 years in good health and CMV-seronegative. Each CDR3 is given with its conserved first and last residue. A D gene is named only where the DNA matches it firmly. Clone sizes are given selectively: once, few, many, or a class where the clone is expanded.

.,TRBD1,TRBJ1-1,16,TRBV11-1,TGTGCCAGCAGCCCTATGGGTGGGGACAGCTACACTGAAGCTTTCTTT,CASSPMGGDSYTEAFF
.,.,TRBJ2-6,16,TRBV7-6,TGTGCCAGCAGCTTAGTCAGGGGCGCTGGGGCCAACGTCCTGACTTTC,CASSLVRGAGANVLTF
.,TRBD1,TRBJ2-7,15,TRBV9,TGTGCCAGCAGCCCGGGGGGGACAGGGGGTTACGGGCAGTACTTC,CASSPGGTGGYGQYF
.,.,TRBJ2-7,15,TRBV5-1,TGCGCCAGCAGCTTTGTCAGGGCCCAATCCTACGAGCAGTACTTC,CASSFVRAQSYEQYF
.,TRBD1,TRBJ2-3,15,TRBV7-9,TGTGCCAGCAGCTTATACCAGGGGGCCGCAGATACGCAGTATTTT,CASSLYQGAADTQYF
.,TRBD2,TRBJ2-1,19,TRBV7-3,TGTGCCAGCAGCTTTGGACTAGCGGGGGGGCGCAGAGGGGGTAATGAGCAGTTCTTC,CASSFGLAGGRRGGNEQFF
once,.,TRBJ1-1,13,TRBV19,TGTGCCAGTAGTATCCTAATGAACACTGAAGCTTTCTTT,CASSILMNTEAFF
.,TRBD1,TRBJ2-5,14,TRBV28,TGTGCCAGCAGTTTACCCGGGACAGGAGAGACCCAGTACTTC,CASSLPGTGETQYF
.,.,TRBJ2-7,12,TRBV30,TGTGCCTGGAGTGCCAGCGGATACGAGCAGTACTTC,CAWSASGYEQYF
.,TRBD1,TRBJ1-6,17,TRBV15,TGTGCCACCAGCAGACCCCCCGGACAGGGGGCTGGGTCACCCCTCCACTTT,CATSRPPGQGAGSPLHF
.,TRBD1,TRBJ2-3,15,TRBV5-6,TGTGCCAGCAGTTTAGGACAGGCCTTCGCAGATACGCAGTATTTT,CASSLGQAFADTQYF
.,.,TRBJ1-1,15,TRBV19,TGTGCCAGTAGTATTCGGAGGCAGCGGGACACTGAAGCTTTCTTT,CASSIRRQRDTEAFF
.,TRBD2,TRBJ2-5,18,TRBV11-2,TGTGCCAGCAAGCGGGGCGGGGGACTAGCGGGAGGTAGGGAGACCCAGTACTTC,CASKRGGGLAGGRETQYF
.,TRBD2,TRBJ2-1,15,TRBV5-1,TGCGCCAGCAGCTTGATGGCGGGGGGGCTAAATGAGCAGTTCTTC,CASSLMAGGLNEQFF
.,.,TRBJ2-7,14,TRBV9,TGTGCCAGCAGCGAGACAGGTAGCTCCTACGAGCAGTACTTC,CASSETGSSYEQYF
.,TRBD1,TRBJ2-2,17,TRBV5-1,TGCGCCAGCAGCTTGGCCAGGGGGCAAATGTTCACCGGGGAGCTGTTTTTT,CASSLARGQMFTGELFF
.,TRBD1,TRBJ2-3,16,TRBV18,TGTGCCAGCTCACGGATAAGGACAGGGTCCAAAGATACGCAGTATTTT,CASSRIRTGSKDTQYF
few,.,TRBJ2-5,13,TRBV5-4,TGTGCCAGCAGCACGAAGCAGGGTGAATTCCAGTACTTC,CASSTKQGEFQYF
.,.,TRBJ2-5,14,TRBV29-1,TGCAGCGTTGAAGGTCCGGGAACCTCAGAGACCCAGTACTTC,CSVEGPGTSETQYF
.,.,TRBJ1-2,15,TRBV4-1,TGCGCCAGCAGCCAAGATCATGCAGGGCCCTATGGCTACACCTTC,CASSQDHAGPYGYTF
once,.,TRBJ1-1,12,TRBV29-1,TGCAGCGTTGAACCGGGAGGGAACGGGGCTTTCTTT,CSVEPGGNGAFF
.,TRBD1,TRBJ2-7,15,TRBV28,TGTGCCAGCAGTCAACCGGGACAGGGGTGGGACGAGCAGTACTTC,CASSQPGQGWDEQYF
.,.,TRBJ1-4,15,TRBV30,TGTGCCTCGCCGGCGGCGGGGGCCTTTGGTGAAAAACTGTTTTTT,CASPAAGAFGEKLFF
.,.,TRBJ1-2,16,TRBV7-9,TGTGCCAGCAGCGTCGGATCGGCGGTTCCCGGTCGGGGCTACACCTTC,CASSVGSAVPGRGYTF
.,.,TRBJ2-2,14,TRBV5-5,TGTGCCAGCAGCATCGGACTTTCCACCGGGGAGCTGTTTTTT,CASSIGLSTGELFF
.,TRBD1,TRBJ2-3,14,TRBV25-1,TGTGCCAGCTCCGGGACAGGGGGCACAGATACGCAGTATTTT,CASSGTGGTDTQYF
.,.,TRBJ2-7,12,TRBV2,TGTGCCAGCGGGGGCGCTTCCTACGAGCAGTACTTC,CASGGASYEQYF
.,TRBD2,TRBJ2-3,16,TRBV5-1,TGCGCCAGCAGCTTCGGACTAGCGGGAGCGGGGGATACGCAGTATTTT,CASSFGLAGAGDTQYF
.,.,TRBJ2-2,15,TRBV7-2,TGTGCCAGCAGCTTTAGCGGAGCCATCGGGGGGGAGCTGTTTTTT,CASSFSGAIGGELFF
.,TRBD1,TRBJ2-2,13,TRBV5-1,TGCGCCAGCAGCCTCGGACAGGGCGGGGAGCTGTTTTTT,CASSLGQGGELFF
.,.,TRBJ2-7,15,TRBV6-1,TGTGCCAGCAGTGACCCCTTCGGACACCCCTACGAGCAGTACTTC,CASSDPFGHPYEQYF
once,.,TRBJ1-1,13,TRBV7-9,TGTGCCAGCAGCTTCAGATCAGACACTGAAGCTTTCTTT,CASSFRSDTEAFF
many,.,TRBJ2-7,16,TRBV21-1,TGTGCCAGCAGCAAAGGGCGTGACAGGCCCTCCTACGAGCAGTACTTC,CASSKGRDRPSYEQYF
.,.,TRBJ1-1,13,TRBV6-5,TGTGCCACCAAGCGGGGAATGAACACTGAAGCTTTCTTT,CATKRGMNTEAFF
.,TRBD2,TRBJ2-2,17,TRBV7-8,TGTGCCAGCAGTCTAGCGGGAGGGCCCTCGAACACCGGGGAGCTGTTTTTT,CASSLAGGPSNTGELFF
.,TRBD1,TRBJ1-6,17,TRBV5-1,TGCGCCAGCAGCTTGGGGATACAGGGGGCGGATAATTCACCCCTCCACTTT,CASSLGIQGADNSPLHF
.,TRBD2,TRBJ2-1,16,TRBV28,TGTGCCAGCCACGCTACTGGGACTAGCTTCTACAATGAGCAGTTCTTC,CASHATGTSFYNEQFF
.,TRBD1,TRBJ2-7,14,TRBV2,TGTGCCAGCAAGAACTCCGGGACAGGGGGAGGGCAGTACTTC,CASKNSGTGGGQYF
many,.,TRBJ1-1,13,TRBV6-6,TGTGCCAGCACCAGGGCCGGGGGCACTGAAGCTTTCTTT,CASTRAGGTEAFF
.,.,TRBJ1-5,16,TRBV7-2,TGTGCCAGCAGCTTAGTAGGACTCCCTATGAATCAGCCCCAGCATTTT,CASSLVGLPMNQPQHF
.,.,TRBJ1-1,13,TRBV2,TGTGCCAGCAGTGACGACATGAACACTGAAGCTTTCTTT,CASSDDMNTEAFF
.,.,TRBJ1-1,11,TRBV20-1,TGCAGTATGACAGAGAACACTGAAGCTTTCTTT,CSMTENTEAFF
few,TRBD1,TRBJ1-4,15,TRBV5-1,TGCGCCAGCAGCTCCACAGGGGGGCCTAATGAAAAACTGTTTTTT,CASSSTGGPNEKLFF
.,.,TRBJ1-5,20,TRBV28,TGTGCCAGCAGTTTATTGGGTAAGGGAGGAGATAGTTCTAGCAATCAGCCCCAGCATTTT,CASSLLGKGGDSSSNQPQHF
.,.,TRBJ1-2,13,TRBV6-5,TGTGCCAGCAGTTCCAACCCCGACAGGGGCTACACCTTC,CASSSNPDRGYTF
.,TRBD1,TRBJ2-4,16,TRBV27,TGTGCCAGCAGTTTATATCCGGGGCAGGGGGCCGGCATTCAGTACTTC,CASSLYPGQGAGIQYF
.,.,TRBJ2-5,12,TRBV29-1,TGCAGCGTTGGAAGGGGGTCGGAGACCCAGTACTTC,CSVGRGSETQYF
.,.,TRBJ1-6,13,TRBV6-5,TGTGCCAGCAGTAGCGAGCGGCGTTCACCCCTCCACTTT,CASSSERRSPLHF